The 19 T cell receptor beta chains below all came from one sample that was sequenced in a study of Tregs in tolerant kidney transplant recipients. For these receptors, no antigen is known. The table came from immunoSEQ multiplex PCR; TCRdb's copy has only in-frame clones and leaves some out. Of just under 45,000 clones in the sample, nearly 97% are singletons; the top ten hold about 0.36%. Sequencing was done on a sample of Tregs from blood cultured with allogeneic cells. The receptors stem from a human donor in good health.

The chain couples TRBV19 to TRBJ1-4; D might be TRBD1 (5 bases). Trimming removed 5 bases from V and 0 bases from J, with 19 bases in between. The CDR3 is 18 amino acids. Germline assignment: CDR1 LNHDA and CDR2 SQIVND (reference sequence). The CDR3 DNA reads TGTGCCAGTAGTCTCCGGAAACAGGCGATTGCAACTAATGAAAAACTGTTTTTT. It is translated as CASSLRKQAIATNEKLFF.

The chain carries TRBV15 and TRBJ2-7; 9 bases map to TRBD2. With V trimmed by 0 bases and J by 5 bases, 8 bases remained unmatched. CDR3 length equals 16 residues. Germline V gives CDR1 LNHNV, CDR2 YYDKDF (reference sequence). The CDR3 DNA follows: TGTGCCACCAGCAGAGATTGGGCTAGCGGGAACAACGAGCAGTACTTC. Translation: CATSRDWASGNNEQYF.

This chain connects TRBV19 to TRBJ2-5; D perhaps matches TRBD1 (5 bases). CDR1 and CDR2 from the germline V gene are LNHDA and SQIVND (reference sequence). V was trimmed by 5 bases and J by 6 bases, leaving 16 bases between them. The CDR3 has 14 residues. The CDR3 here is CASSPQGGLKTQYF. In DNA, the CDR3 is TGTGCCAGTAGTCCGCAGGGTGGGTTAAAGACCCAGTACTTC.

The V call is TRBV6-6, the J call TRBJ1-1; D might be TRBD1 (6 bases). Germline-derived CDR1 and CDR2 are MNHNY and SVGAGI (reference sequence). V lost 5 bases and J 3 bases, leaving 16 bases between the germline ends. The CDR3 has 15 residues. The CDR3, as DNA: TGTGCCAGCAGTCCCTGGATGCGGGGGCACACTGAAGCTTTCTTT. This sequence encodes CASSPWMRGHTEAFF.

The CDR3 nucleotides are TGTGCCAGCAGCCCAAGGGGGGACTACGAGCAGTACTTC. As protein: CASSPRGDYEQYF. The chain has TRBV6-1 and TRBJ2-7; D might be TRBD1 or TRBD2, each matching 6 bases. Per germline, CDR1 MNHNS and CDR2 SASEGT. Trimming stripped 6 bases from V and 3 bases from J, with 12 bases between. The CDR3 runs to 13 residues.

V is TRBV18 and J is TRBJ2-2; D is possibly TRBD1 (5 bases). V shed 0 bases and J shed 8 bases, with 13 bases lying between them. The CDR3 consists of 15 residues. Germline CDR1 reads KGHSH; CDR2 reads LQKENI. The CDR3 nucleotides read TGTGCCAGCTCACCACCCAGGGCTATTTCGGGGGAGCTGTTTTTT. Protein: CASSPPRAISGELFF.

The genes are TRBV21-1 and TRBJ2-3. TRBV21-1 is a recognized pseudogene. The CDR3 is 15 residues long. Here the CDR3 reads CASSKVRLATDTQYF. CDR3 DNA: TGTGCCAGCAGCAAAGTACGGTTGGCCACAGATACGCAGTATTTT.

The V call is TRBV7-6, the J call TRBJ2-7, with 9 bases lining up with TRBD1. V shed 1 base, J shed 2 bases, and the junction held 3 bases outside the gene matches. The CDR3 is made up of 15 amino acids. CDR1 is SGHVS, CDR2 FNYEAQ, per germline. CDR3 sequence reads: CASSLGTGATYEQYF. The CDR3 DNA reads as TGTGCCAGCAGCTTAGGGACAGGGGCCACCTACGAGCAGTACTTC.

The rearrangement joins TRBV5-1 to TRBJ2-5; D unclear. This CDR3 comprises 11 residues. Germline CDR1 is SGHRS and CDR2 is YFSETQ. The ends were cut back, 1 base at V and 4 bases at J, with 2 bases in the middle. As DNA, the CDR3 is TGCGCCAGCAGCTTGCGAGAGACCCAGTACTTC. Its translation: CASSLRETQYF.

A single count supports this clone. CDR3 bases: TGTGCCAGCAACAGACTCCTCACAGATACGCAGTATTTT. It specifies CASNRLLTDTQYF. This sequence joins TRBV14 and TRBJ2-3; D gene unclear. Trimming took 7 bases from V and 2 from J, leaving 10 bases between them. The length of the CDR3 is 13 residues. Germline CDR1 reads SGHDN; CDR2 reads FVKESK.

The rearrangement links TRBV11-1 to TRBJ2-7; no definite D call. The CDR3 is 12 residues long. From germline, CDR1 is SGHAT and CDR2 FQDESV (reference sequence). V was trimmed by 5 bases and J by 4 bases, leaving 9 bases between them. The CDR3 DNA is TGTGCCAGCAGCGCGACATTTTACGAGCAGTACTTC. It codes for CASSATFYEQYF. The entire variable domain, with the rest obtained from reference TRBV11-1 and TRBJ2-7, is as follows: EAEVAQSPRYKITEKSQAVAFWCDPISGHATLYWYRQILGQGPELLVQFQDESVVDDSQLPKDRFSAERLKGVDSTLKIQPAELGDSAMYLCASSATFYEQYFGPGTRLTVT.

The V gene is TRBV5-5, the J gene TRBJ1-4; 7 positions agree with TRBD1. V trimming: 4 bases; J trimming: 4 bases; junction bases outside the gene matches: 4. Per the germline V gene, CDR1 is SGHKS and CDR2 is YYEKEE (reference sequence). The length of the CDR3 is 14 residues. The CDR3: CASSTQGGNEKLFF. The DNA for the CDR3 is TGTGCCAGCAGCACCCAGGGGGGTAATGAAAAACTGTTTTTT.

This clone is a singleton in its sample. The V call is TRBV10-1, the J call TRBJ2-5; 7 bases align to TRBD1. The CDR3 covers 13 residues. Per germline, CDR1 WNHNN and CDR2 SYGVQD (reference sequence). V lost 6 bases and J lost 3; bases outside the gene matches: 4. This chain's CDR3 is CASRADREETQYF. The DNA of the CDR3 is TGCGCCAGCAGAGCCGACAGGGAAGAGACCCAGTACTTC.

This sequence joins TRBV10-1 and TRBJ2-5, with TRBD2 matching 11 bases. The CDR3 length is 15 residues. V lost 8 bases to trimming and J lost 3 bases; unmatched junction nucleotides: 8. Germline CDR1 reads WNHNN; CDR2 reads SYGVQD (reference sequence). The CDR3 DNA is TGCGCCAGCCCCAACGGGACTAGCGGTAAAGAGACCCAGTACTTC. Amino acid sequence: CASPNGTSGKETQYF.

This clone was observed a single time. The genes are TRBV9 and TRBJ1-1; tentative D call: TRBD1 (5 bases). Trimming pared 0 bases from V and 1 base from J, leaving 7 bases between. Germline loops: CDR1 SGDLS, CDR2 YYNGEE. The CDR3 totals 14 residues. The CDR3 protein is CASSVGRGNTEAFF. Written as DNA, the CDR3 is TGTGCCAGCAGCGTAGGAAGGGGGAACACTGAAGCTTTCTTT.

V gene TRBV19 combines with J gene TRBJ2-6, with D tentatively TRBD1 or TRBD2 (5 bases each). Germline V gene lookup returns CDR1 LNHDA and CDR2 SQIVND (reference sequence). The CDR3 sequence is 18 residues long. V lost 5 bases to trimming and J lost 0 bases, with 17 bases between them. CDR3 in amino acids: CASSGGVVVDSGANVLTF. The CDR3 nucleotides are TGTGCCAGTAGTGGGGGAGTAGTTGTGGACTCTGGGGCCAACGTCCTGACTTTC.

The rearrangement uses TRBV6-6 and TRBJ2-7; unclear D gene. The V and J ends lost 6 bases and 0 bases respectively, with 18 bases between them. In germline, CDR1 is MNHNY, CDR2 SVGAGI (reference sequence). CDR3 length: 16 residues. CDR3 amino acids: CASSLEMGLLSYEQYF. The DNA of the CDR3 is TGTGCCAGCAGCCTTGAAATGGGCCTACTCTCCTACGAGCAGTACTTC.

The table lists this clone with a count of one. The chain carries TRBV4-1 and TRBJ1-2; perhaps TRBD1 as D (5 bases). Germline V CDR1 and CDR2: MGHRA, YSYEKL. Trimming cost V 0 bases and J 4 bases, with 15 bases left between them. There are 16 residues in the CDR3. The CDR3: CASSQERAGSGYGYTF. The CDR3 region has the DNA TGCGCCAGCAGCCAAGAGAGAGCAGGGTCAGGCTATGGCTACACCTTC.

This clone was found once. The gene calls are TRBV5-1 and TRBJ1-2; 7 bases match TRBD1. With 5 bases clipped from V and 8 bases from J, the junction kept 6 bases outside the gene matches. Looked up from germline, CDR1 is SGHRS and CDR2 is YFSETQ. CDR3 size: 12 residues. The CDR3 DNA reads as TGCGCCAGCAGTTGGGACAGTCGGGGCTACACCTTC. Translating gives CASSWDSRGYTF.